By frequency in the sample, the clone carrying this TCR beta chain is large. No antigen is known for it. The missing CDR3 end, 3 residues past where the read stops, is filled in from the germline J gene. The entry originates in a study of T cell clonality in common variable immunodeficiency. Study results and limitations: In common variable immunodeficiency, TCR beta chains reportedly carried fewer deletions and N-nucleotide insertions.

Clones were sequenced by immunoSEQ multiplex PCR, and TCRdb holds only the in-frame ones, with some missing. Singletons are absent from the sample, which has 25,000 to 30,000 clones. The CDR3 loop spans 13 amino acids. CDR1 is SGHTA and CDR2 is FQGTGA in the germline V gene. With V trimmed by 5 bases and J by 6 bases, 4 bases remained unmatched. The TCR sequence derives from a human donor with common variable immunodeficiency. The J gene is TRBJ2-1, the V gene TRBV7-3; TRBD2 matches 7 bases. The sequenced sample was peripheral blood mononuclear cells. CDR3 sequence: CASSRGLLNEQFF. The sequenced part of the CDR3 DNA is TGTGCCAGCAGCAGGGGACTACTCAATGAG. Filled out from reference TRBV7-3 and TRBJ2-1, the complete variable domain reads GAGVSQTPSNKVTEKGKYVELRCDPISGHTALYWYRQSLGQGPEFLIYFQGTGAADDSGLPNDRFFAVRPEGSVSTLKIQRTERGDSAVYLCASSRGLLNEQFFGPGTRLTVL.